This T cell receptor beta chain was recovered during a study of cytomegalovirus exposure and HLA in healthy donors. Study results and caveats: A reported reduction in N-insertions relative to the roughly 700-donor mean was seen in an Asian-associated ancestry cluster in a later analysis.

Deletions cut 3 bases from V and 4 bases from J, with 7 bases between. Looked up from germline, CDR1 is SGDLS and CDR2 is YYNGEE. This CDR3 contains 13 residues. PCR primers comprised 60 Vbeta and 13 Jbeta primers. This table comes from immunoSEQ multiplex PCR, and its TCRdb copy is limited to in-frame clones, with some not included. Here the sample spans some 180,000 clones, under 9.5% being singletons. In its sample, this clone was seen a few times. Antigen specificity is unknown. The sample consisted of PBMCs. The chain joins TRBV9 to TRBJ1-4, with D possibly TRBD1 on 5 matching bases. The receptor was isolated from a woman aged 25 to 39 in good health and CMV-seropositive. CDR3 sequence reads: CASSEGFNEKLFF. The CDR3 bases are TGTGCCAGCAGCGAGGGGTTTAATGAAAAACTGTTTTTT.